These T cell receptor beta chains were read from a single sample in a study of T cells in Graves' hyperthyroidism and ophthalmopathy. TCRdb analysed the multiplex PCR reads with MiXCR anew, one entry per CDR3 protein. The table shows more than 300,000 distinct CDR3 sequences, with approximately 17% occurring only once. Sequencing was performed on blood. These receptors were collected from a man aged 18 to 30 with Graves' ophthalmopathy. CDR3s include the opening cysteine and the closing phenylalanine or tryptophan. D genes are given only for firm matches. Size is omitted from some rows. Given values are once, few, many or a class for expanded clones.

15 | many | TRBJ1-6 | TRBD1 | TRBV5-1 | CASRFSGTVRSPLHF | TGCGCCAGCCGCTTTTCCGGGACAGTGAGGTCACCCCTCCACTTT
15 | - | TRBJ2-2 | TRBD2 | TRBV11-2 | CASGLDRGGPGELFF | TGTGCCAGCGGCTTAGATCGCGGGGGACCCGGGGAGCTGTTTTTT
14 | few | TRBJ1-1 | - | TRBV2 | CTSMVTGDNTEAFF | TGTACCAGCATGGTAACAGGAGATAACACTGAAGCTTTCTTT
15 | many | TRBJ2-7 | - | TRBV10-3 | CAISLKPGEVHEQYF | TGTGCCATCAGCCTCAAGCCAGGGGAGGTCCACGAGCAGTACTTC
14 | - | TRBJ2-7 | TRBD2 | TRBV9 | CASSVGAGDYEQYF | TGTGCCAGCAGCGTAGGAGCGGGGGACTACGAGCAGTACTTC
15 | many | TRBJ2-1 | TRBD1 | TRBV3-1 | CASSQQDRGRDEQFF | TGTGCCAGCAGCCAACAGGACAGGGGTCGTGATGAGCAGTTCTTC
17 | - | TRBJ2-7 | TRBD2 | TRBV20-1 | CSARTWGTSGSLDEQYF | TGCAGTGCTAGAACCTGGGGGACTAGCGGGAGTCTTGACGAGCAGTACTTC
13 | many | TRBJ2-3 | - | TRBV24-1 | CATSVVSTDTQYF | TGTGCCACCAGTGTGGTCAGCACAGATACGCAGTATTTT
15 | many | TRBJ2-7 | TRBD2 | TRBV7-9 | CASSAAGLAGDEQYF | TGTGCCAGCAGCGCCGCCGGGCTAGCGGGGGACGAGCAGTACTTC
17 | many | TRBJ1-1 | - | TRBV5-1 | CASSLPGRGWEDTEAFF | TGCGCCAGCAGCCTACCCGGACGGGGGTGGGAGGACACTGAAGCTTTCTTT
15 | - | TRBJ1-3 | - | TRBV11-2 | CASSLNPPGDGAIYF | TGTGCCAGCAGCTTAAATCCGCCAGGGGATGGTGCCATATATTTT
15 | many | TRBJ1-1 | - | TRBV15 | CATTAQQAENTEAFF | TGTGCCACCACCGCTCAACAGGCTGAAAACACTGAAGCTTTCTTT
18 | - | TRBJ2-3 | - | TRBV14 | CASSQEVELYPDTDTQYF | TGTGCCAGCAGCCAAGAAGTCGAGCTTTATCCGGACACAGATACGCAGTATTTT
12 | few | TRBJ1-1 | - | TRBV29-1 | CSAGGGGPEAFF | TGCAGCGCCGGGGGGGGAGGGCCTGAAGCTTTCTTT
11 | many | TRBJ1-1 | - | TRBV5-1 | CASKMNTEAFF | TGCGCCAGCAAGATGAACACTGAAGCTTTCTTT
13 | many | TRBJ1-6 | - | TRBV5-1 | CASSLNGISPLHF | TGCGCCAGCAGCTTGAACGGGATTTCACCCCTCCACTTT
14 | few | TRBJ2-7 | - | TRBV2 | CASSESGASYEQYF | TGTGCCAGCAGTGAATCGGGGGCTTCTTACGAGCAGTACTTC
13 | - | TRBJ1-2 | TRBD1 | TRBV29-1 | CSVDPGQSDGYTF | TGCAGCGTTGACCCGGGACAGTCGGATGGCTACACCTTC
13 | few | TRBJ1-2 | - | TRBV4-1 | CASSLEQGSGYTF | TGCGCCAGCAGTTTGGAACAGGGATCTGGCTACACCTTC
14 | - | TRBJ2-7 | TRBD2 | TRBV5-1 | CASSETSGSYEQYF | TGCGCCAGCAGCGAGACTAGCGGGAGTTACGAGCAGTACTTC
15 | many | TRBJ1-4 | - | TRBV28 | CASSDRRATNEKLFF | TGTGCCAGCAGTGACAGGAGAGCAACTAATGAAAAACTGTTTTTT
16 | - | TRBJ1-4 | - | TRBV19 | CASTSRRERAREKLFF | TGTGCCAGTACCTCCCGGCGGGAGAGGGCGCGCGAAAAACTGTTTTTT
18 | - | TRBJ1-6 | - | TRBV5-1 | CASSPTPKGLLMDSPLHF | TGCGCCAGCAGCCCAACACCCAAGGGCCTTCTGATGGATTCACCCCTCCACTTT
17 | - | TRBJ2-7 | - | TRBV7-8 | CASSLEGGGERSYEQYF | TGTGCCAGCAGCTTAGAGGGGGGGGGGGAAAGGTCCTACGAGCAGTACTTC
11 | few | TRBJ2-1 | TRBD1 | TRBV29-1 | CSVDDRVEQFF | TGCAGCGTTGATGACAGGGTTGAGCAGTTCTTC
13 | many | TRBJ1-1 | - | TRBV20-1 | CSAPIRGNTEAFF | TGCAGTGCTCCAATCCGAGGGAACACTGAAGCTTTCTTT
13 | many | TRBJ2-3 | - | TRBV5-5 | CASSQNEPDTQYF | TGTGCCAGCAGCCAAAATGAGCCAGATACGCAGTATTTT
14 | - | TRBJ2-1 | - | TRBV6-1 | CASRLQGSYNEQFF | TGTGCCAGCAGGCTGCAGGGGTCCTACAATGAGCAGTTCTTC
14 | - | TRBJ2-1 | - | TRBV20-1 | CSAPSISEGNEQFF | TGCAGTGCGCCTAGCATATCGGAGGGGAATGAGCAGTTCTTC
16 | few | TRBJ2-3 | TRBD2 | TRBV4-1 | CASSQEASGGGDTQYF | TGCGCCAGCAGCCAAGAAGCGAGCGGGGGGGGTGATACGCAGTATTTT
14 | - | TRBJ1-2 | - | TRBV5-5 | CASTYVSADYGYTF | TGTGCCAGCACCTACGTGAGCGCGGATTATGGCTACACCTTC